This entry lists 11 T cell receptor beta chains sequenced from one sample in a study of blood T cell repertoires in COVID-19. Profiled with immunoSEQ multiplex PCR; TCRdb holds only in-frame clones, not every one. The sample carries roughly 250,000 clones, about 87% recorded once. Input material: PBMCs or T cells enriched from blood (not recorded which). The receptors here all came from a woman between 40 and 55 years old with acute COVID-19.

The chain joins TRBV27 to TRBJ2-1; D unclear. This CDR3 region has 14 residues. V lost 1 base to trimming and J lost 7 bases, with 11 bases between them. Germline loops: CDR1 MNHEY, CDR2 SMNVEV (reference sequence). CDR3 sequence (DNA): TGTGCCAGCAGTTTATTATATTCGGTGAATGAGCAGTTCTTC. Encoded protein: CASSLLYSVNEQFF.

As concerns this clone: Other DNA variants within this sample encode the same CDR3. J is TRBJ1-4 and V is TRBV15; D is possibly TRBD1 (5 bases). The germline V and J ends were trimmed by 3 bases and 8 bases, with 13 bases remaining between them. The CDR3 loop spans 14 amino acids. Germline V gene sequence: CDR1 LNHNV, CDR2 YYDKDF (reference sequence). CDR3 in amino acids: CATSRGQGGEKLFF. As DNA, the CDR3 is TGTGCCACCAGCAGGGGGCAGGGAGGGGAAAAACTGTTTTTT.

DNA for the CDR3: TGTGCCAGCAGCCTCCCCGGGGCCAACGTCCTGACTTTC. It yields the protein CASSLPGANVLTF. V gene TRBV28 combines with J gene TRBJ2-6; no definite D call. Trimming removed 6 bases from V and 4 bases from J, with 7 bases in between. Germline loops: CDR1 MDHEN, CDR2 SYDVKM. CDR3 length: 13 residues.

This CDR3 reads CAISEGGLSNTEAFF. The CDR3 nucleotides read TGTGCCATCAGTGAGGGAGGCCTTTCGAACACTGAAGCTTTCTTT. The rearrangement uses TRBV10-3 and TRBJ1-1; D is ambiguous. Trimming pared 2 bases from V and 1 base from J, leaving 11 bases between. There are 15 residues in the CDR3. Germline V CDR1 and CDR2: ENHRY, SYGVKD.

The chain combines TRBV7-2 with TRBJ1-2; TRBD1 is a possible D gene (5 bases). Looked up from germline, CDR1 is SGHTA and CDR2 is FQGNSA. The CDR3 is 14 residues long. Trimming removed 7 bases from V and 3 bases from J, with 15 bases in between. The CDR3 DNA is TGTGCCAGCACCCACCCCCAGGGCGACTATGGCTACACCTTC. Translation: CASTHPQGDYGYTF.

CDR3: CASSPRQGVYTEAFF. CDR3 DNA sequence: TGTGCCAGCAGCCCCAGACAGGGGGTATACACTGAAGCTTTCTTT. V is TRBV7-6 and J is TRBJ1-1; 9 bases match TRBD1. Per germline, CDR1 SGHVS and CDR2 FNYEAQ. Unmatched junction bases numbered 7, after V lost 5 bases and J lost 3 bases. This CDR3 region has 15 residues.

The chain couples TRBV24-1 to TRBJ1-2; 12 bases are shared with TRBD1. V gave up 3 bases and J gave up 5 bases; unmatched junction bases: 12. CDR1 is KGHDR, CDR2 SFDVKD, per germline. The CDR3 is 18 residues long. The CDR3 sequence: CATSDPGTGGSKGYGYTF. As DNA, the CDR3 is TGTGCCACCAGTGATCCGGGGACAGGGGGCTCAAAAGGGTATGGCTACACCTTC.

The chain links TRBV6-5 to TRBJ1-2; D ambiguous. This CDR3 has 15 amino acids. V shed 0 bases and J shed 2 bases, with 10 bases lying between them. The germline gives CDR1 MNHEY, CDR2 SVGAGI. CDR3: CASSYSAQANYGYTF. The CDR3 nucleotides read TGTGCCAGCAGTTACTCGGCCCAGGCGAACTATGGCTACACCTTC.

The CDR3 DNA sequence: TGTGCCAGCAGCGCTAGCCCGGGACTAGCGGGGGGGTTCTTC. This encodes CASSASPGLAGGFF. V and J are TRBV3-1 (or the pseudogene TRBV3-2) and TRBJ2-1; TRBD2 matches at 15 bases. Germline V CDR1 and CDR2: LGHDT, YNNKEL (reference sequence). The length of the CDR3 is 14 residues. V was clipped by 5 bases and J by 15 bases; unmatched bases: 8.

The chain is built from TRBV18 and TRBJ2-1; 9 positions agree with TRBD2. Germline values: CDR1 KGHSH, CDR2 LQKENI. Trimming took 2 bases from V and 1 from J; bases not matched to a gene: 3. The CDR3 is made up of 16 amino acids. CDR3 nucleotide sequence: TGTGCCAGCTCACCAATAGCGGGAGTGTCCTACAATGAGCAGTTCTTC. It translates to CASSPIAGVSYNEQFF.

This clone was recorded only once. The chain couples TRBV19 to TRBJ1-4; D not resolved. Looked up from germline, CDR1 is LNHDA and CDR2 is SQIVND (reference sequence). The V end was cut by 3 bases, the J end by 3 bases, with 14 bases between. The CDR3 length is 16 residues. The CDR3 is CASSILAARANEKLFF. DNA of the CDR3: TGTGCCAGTAGTATCTTGGCGGCCCGGGCTAATGAAAAACTGTTTTTT.